This TCR beta chain was profiled in a study of blood T cell repertoires in COVID-19. Using immunoSEQ multiplex PCR, the repertoire was profiled, and TCRdb retains in-frame clones only, with some absent. The table has over 95,000 clones, over 80% seen once. Germline CDR1 reads GTSNPN; CDR2 reads SVGIG (reference sequence). The CDR3 loop spans 11 amino acids. V lost 6 bases and J lost 8, with 13 bases in between. The clonotype comes from a woman aged 50 to 65 with acute or convalescent COVID-19. The sequencing sample was made of peripheral blood. The genes are TRBV30 and TRBJ1-2, with a tentative D call TRBD1 (5 bases). The CDR3 region has the DNA TGTGCCTGCCGAGACCCAGGGGGCTACACCTTC. It is translated as CACRDPGGYTF. The complete variable domain, with remaining parts taken from reference TRBV30 and TRBJ1-2, reads SQTIHQWPATLVQPVGSPLSLECTVEGTSNPNLYWYRQAAGRGLQLLFYSVGIGQISSEVPQNLSASRPQDRQFILSSKKLLLSDSGFYLCACRDPGGYTFGSGTRLTVV.